The 14 T cell receptor beta chains below come from one sample, sequenced in a study of beta chain features in type 1 diabetes. Findings and caveats of the study: The study found moderately but significantly shorter TCRB CDR3s in all four CD4+ subsets of Type 1 diabetes patients.

Which antigens these TCRs recognize remains unknown. The study reverse transcribed the entire isolated RNA, so it sequenced expressed TCRB transcripts. TCRdb's table, derived via immunoSEQ multiplex PCR, lists solely in-frame clones and lacks some. The data contain 150,000 to 180,000 clones, approximately 10% of them singletons. Sequenced sample: central memory CD4+ T cells from blood. These receptors were obtained from a man under 40 with type 1 diabetes.

This clone has just a few counts. The chain recombines TRBV18 with TRBJ2-4; the D is unclear. Per the germline V gene, CDR1 is KGHSH and CDR2 is LQKENI. V shed 2 bases and J shed 3 bases, with 8 bases lying between them. The CDR3 has 14 residues. The CDR3 region has the DNA TGTGCCAGCTCACCATTAGAGCACAAAAACATTCAGTACTTC. This encodes CASSPLEHKNIQYF.

This clone was recorded a few times. The chain uses TRBV7-9 and TRBJ2-1; 10 bases fit TRBD2. J was trimmed by 8 bases and V by 2 bases; bases with no gene match: 6. The V gene's germline CDR1 is SEHNR and CDR2 FQNEAQ (reference sequence). The CDR3 extends over 15 amino acids. CDR3 coding DNA: TGTGCCAGCAGCTTACATAGCGGGAGGTCGCATGAGCAGTTCTTC. Its protein product is CASSLHSGRSHEQFF.

Note on this clone: The sample has other DNA sequences that encode this CDR3 too. The genes are TRBV5-1 and TRBJ2-5; 9 positions agree with TRBD1. With 3 bases clipped from V and 4 bases from J, the junction kept 7 bases outside the gene matches. Germline lookup yields CDR1 SGHRS and CDR2 YFSETQ. This CDR3 has 15 amino acids. The CDR3 region has the DNA TGCGCCAGCAGCTCGGGACAGGGAGACGGAGAGACCCAGTACTTC. It codes for CASSSGQGDGETQYF.

This clone was observed a few times. The chain uses TRBV19 and TRBJ2-5; 12 nucleotides line up with TRBD2. After removal of 6 bases from V and 3 bases from J, the junction contained 8 bases not matched to a gene. Per the germline V gene, CDR1 is LNHDA and CDR2 is SQIVND (reference sequence). This CDR3 region has 16 residues. CDR3 sequence (DNA): TGTGCCAGTAGCCCAAGACTAGCGGGAGAAGAAGAGACCCAGTACTTC. It translates to CASSPRLAGEEETQYF.

At least ten counts were recorded for this clone. This same CDR3 is encoded by further DNA sequences in the sample. This chain joins TRBV29-1 and TRBJ2-2, with TRBD2 as a possible D gene (6 bases). The V end lost 3 bases, the J end lost 3 bases, and 11 bases lay between the germline ends. The length of the CDR3 is 14 residues. Germline V lookup: CDR1 SQVTM, CDR2 ANQGSEA. The CDR3 sequence: CSVEVGGDTGELFF. The CDR3 coding sequence is TGCAGCGTTGAGGTGGGAGGTGACACCGGGGAGCTGTTTTTT.

The chain carries TRBV18 and TRBJ1-2, with D unclear. The CDR3 sequence is 13 residues long. Germline V lookup: CDR1 KGHSH, CDR2 LQKENI. V lost 0 bases, J lost 8 bases, and 10 bases lay in between. This chain's CDR3 is CASSPPGVYGYTF. The DNA for the CDR3 is TGTGCCAGCTCACCACCCGGGGTCTACGGCTACACCTTC.

This clone has a handful of counts. The gene calls are TRBV19 and TRBJ1-1; TRBD1 matches 7 bases. Unmatched junction bases numbered 4, after V lost 5 bases and J lost 7 bases. Germline loops: CDR1 LNHDA, CDR2 SQIVND (reference sequence). This CDR3 is built from 12 residues. The CDR3 DNA follows: TGTGCCAGTAGTGGACGACAGGGTGAAGCTTTCTTT. This sequence encodes CASSGRQGEAFF. The whole variable domain, filled in from reference TRBV19 and TRBJ1-1, reads DGGITQSPKYLFRKEGQNVTLSCEQNLNHDAMYWYRQDPGQGLRLIYYSQIVNDFQKGDIAEGYSVSREKKESFPLTVTSAQKNPTAFYLCASSGRQGEAFFGQGTRLTVV.

In this sample, this clone turned up once. The V call is TRBV7-9, the J call TRBJ1-2; the D is unclear. V lost 8 bases, J lost 8 bases, and 12 bases lay in between. This CDR3 region has 11 residues. Germline V gives CDR1 SEHNR, CDR2 FQNEAQ (reference sequence). CDR3 amino acids: CASALGGGYTF. The CDR3 DNA reads as TGTGCCAGCGCTCTCGGAGGAGGCTACACCTTC.

A few counts support this clone. This chain joins TRBV6-6 and TRBJ2-7; D is uncertain. This CDR3 is built from 11 residues. With 6 bases removed from V and 3 bases from J, the gap between germline ends came to 6 bases. CDR1 is MNHNY, CDR2 SVGAGI, per germline (reference sequence). CDR3 sequence reads: CASSLNYEQYF. CDR3 DNA: TGTGCCAGCAGCCTAAACTACGAGCAGTACTTC.

This chain connects TRBV7-2 to TRBJ2-1; 7 bases agree with TRBD2. The CDR3 runs to 15 residues. Per the germline V gene, CDR1 is SGHTA and CDR2 is FQGNSA. V shed 5 bases and J 9 bases; nucleotides not matched to a gene: 13. The CDR3 region is CASSVSSGGLGEQFF. The CDR3 coding sequence is TGTGCCAGCAGCGTTTCTAGCGGAGGGTTAGGTGAGCAGTTCTTC.

This clone was seen a handful of times. J is TRBJ1-2 and V is TRBV28; D not certain. The V end lost 2 bases, the J end lost 1 base, and 8 bases lay between the germline ends. The CDR3 spans 14 residues. Germline values: CDR1 MDHEN, CDR2 SYDVKM. This CDR3 is CASSLIGVNYGYTF. DNA for the CDR3: TGTGCCAGCAGTTTAATCGGGGTTAACTATGGCTACACCTTC.

The V call is TRBV14, the J call TRBJ2-1; TRBD2 is a possible D gene (7 bases). Trimming took off 3 bases at V and 0 bases at J, with 21 bases between the two ends. Germline CDR1 SGHDN, CDR2 FVKESK. The CDR3 totals 19 residues. Here the CDR3 reads CASSHGVLGGQSSYNEQFF. In DNA form, the CDR3 reads TGTGCCAGCAGCCATGGTGTACTGGGGGGGCAGAGCTCCTACAATGAGCAGTTCTTC.

V is TRBV7-9 and J is TRBJ2-3, with 9 nucleotides matching TRBD1. V lost 5 bases to trimming and J lost 5 bases; unmatched junction nucleotides: 5. Germline loops: CDR1 SEHNR, CDR2 FQNEAQ (reference sequence). The CDR3 consists of 14 residues. DNA of the CDR3: TGTGCCAGCAGCCTCGGACAGGGGAAAGATACGCAGTATTTT. The encoded protein is CASSLGQGKDTQYF.

This clone turned up a few times. The rearrangement joins TRBV5-4 to TRBJ2-2; the match to TRBD2 covers 10 bases. Trimming removed 5 bases from V and 3 bases from J; junction bases left unmatched: 4. The CDR3 covers 15 residues. Germline V gene data show CDR1 as SGHNT and CDR2 as YYREEE (reference sequence). The CDR3 region has the DNA TGTGCCAGCAGTTCGACTAGCGGGTACACCGGGGAGCTGTTTTTT. Amino acids: CASSSTSGYTGELFF.